The subject of this entry is one TCR beta chain. The antigen is undetermined. This record belongs to a study of shared clonotypes between healthy human individuals. For the study at large: CD4 naive cells filled three plates per donor, CD4 memory three, CD8 naive two and CD8 memory one.

Germline loops: CDR1 LNHDA, CDR2 SQIVND (reference sequence). V dropped 5 bases and J dropped 8; count of bases not matched to a gene: 8. The CDR3 covers 15 residues. Sequencing was performed with immunoSEQ multiplex PCR; in TCRdb, only in-frame clones are kept and a portion is missing. The sample includes millions of clones, just over 90% seen only once; the top ten take 0.39%. Healthy and HIV-negative, the adult donors had no recent acute infections or vaccinations. All donors were Caucasian adults living in Nashville, Tennessee. Whole-study findings and limits: Approximately 4.9% of naive CD4 clonotypes were shared across several donors.

This rearrangement joins TRBV19 to TRBJ1-4; 10 bases match TRBD1. The receptor's source is a man aged 18 to 29 in good health. Some clones in this sample may be carry-over from other donors' samples. The sequenced material came from naive CD4+ T cells from PBMCs. The subset is: CD45RA+ positively selected. CDR3 sequence (DNA): TGTGCCAGTAGTGCCCCCGGGACAGGGGAAGAAAAACTGTTTTTT. Protein sequence: CASSAPGTGEEKLFF.